At least ten counts were recorded for the clone carrying this T cell receptor (beta chain). Its antigen is currently unknown. The CDR3 runs to 12 residues. Per the germline V gene, CDR1 is SGHTA and CDR2 is FQGNSA. With 4 bases removed from V and 5 bases from J, the gap between germline ends came to 6 bases. This specimen comes from a study of T-cell reconstitution after alpha-beta-depleted transplantation in children. Study outcomes and limitations: Fresh T-cell production supplied most of the T-cell counts and diversity seen one year after transplant. The origin of high day-60 TCRbeta diversity in some patients lay in surviving recipient T cells and thymic progenitors. Two months or so post-transplant, alpha-beta T cells reportedly derived from several hundred expanded graft clones.

This sample's TCRbeta library carried unique molecular identifier barcodes. TCRdb ran MiXCR on the PCR reads and lists one entry per CDR3 protein. The table lists 200,000 or so distinct CDR3 sequences, roughly 6% of them singletons, with 4.5% in the top ten. The TCR originated in a girl less than two years old with combined immunodeficiency, due to receive a stem cell transplant. The rearrangement joins TRBV7-2 to TRBJ2-1; D gene ambiguous. The input for sequencing was PBMCs, taken before TCRalphabeta/CD19-depleted stem cell transplant. The CDR3 protein is CASSSRNNEQFF. The CDR3 DNA sequence: TGTGCCAGCAGCTCACGTAACAATGAGCAGTTCTTC. The variable domain in full, with the rest retrieved from reference TRBV7-2 and TRBJ2-1, is GAGVSQSPSNKVTEKGKDVELRCDPISGHTALYWYRQSLGQGLEFLIYFQGNSAPDKSGLPSDRFSAERTGGSVSTLTIQRTQQEDSAVYLCASSSRNNEQFFGPGTRLTVL.